This is a list of T cell receptor beta chains from one sample in a study of T cell clones after liver transplantation. Repertoires were generated with immunoSEQ multiplex PCR, while TCRdb's copy carries only in-frame clones and drops some. The sample has about 75,000 clones, approximately 80% seen once. Sequencing used CD4+ T cells from blood, obtained 48 months after liver transplant. Source of these receptors: a human patient who received a liver transplant. Some T cells could come from the graft donor. Each CDR3 is given with its conserved first and last residue. A D gene is named only where the DNA matches it firmly. The size entry is marked missing in some rows and otherwise reads once, few, many or a size class.

-	12	TRBV18	-	TRBJ2-7	TGTGCCAGCTCAGGGACTTTCTACGAGCAGTACTTC	CASSGTFYEQYF
-	15	TRBV7-3	-	TRBJ1-5	TGTGCCAGCAGCTTCCTGTCGGCCCGCAATCAGCCCCAGCATTTT	CASSFLSARNQPQHF
-	14	TRBV2	-	TRBJ2-3	TGTGCCAGCACCATCTCAACAGGGACAGATACGCAGTATTTT	CASTISTGTDTQYF
-	16	TRBV5-4	TRBD2	TRBJ2-1	TGTGCCAGCAGCTTGGGTGGTGCGGGAGCCGCCAATGAGCAGTTCTTC	CASSLGGAGAANEQFF
-	15	TRBV28	TRBD2	TRBJ2-1	TGTGCCAGCAGACCATTTCGGCTAGCGGGAGGCGGGCAGTTCTTC	CASRPFRLAGGGQFF
-	12	TRBV28	-	TRBJ2-5	TGTGCCACGTCCGGTGGGCAAGAGACCCAGTACTTC	CATSGGQETQYF
-	15	TRBV7-6	TRBD1	TRBJ2-7	TGTGCCAGCAGCCCGACCGGGACAGGGGATTACGAGCAGTACTTC	CASSPTGTGDYEQYF
-	14	TRBV6-5	-	TRBJ2-5	TGTGCCAGCAGCAGCTCGGGAGCACAAGAGACCCAGTACTTC	CASSSSGAQETQYF
-	15	TRBV4-2	-	TRBJ1-4	TGTGCCAGCAGCCAAGATTTTCGGGCAGGGAGAAAACTGTTTTTT	CASSQDFRAGRKLFF
-	19	TRBV19	TRBD2	TRBJ2-2	TGTGCCAGTAGTATAGATCACACTAGCGGATCCCCAAGGGGCGGGGAGCTGTTTTTT	CASSIDHTSGSPRGGELFF
-	17	TRBV21-1	-	TRBJ2-7	TGTGCCAGCAGCGAGGGACTAGCGGGAGGGAGGGGGTACGAGCAGTACTTC	CASSEGLAGGRGYEQYF
-	16	TRBV4-1	-	TRBJ2-6	TGCGCCAGCAGCCAAAACAGGGTTACGGGGGCCAACGTCCTGACTTTC	CASSQNRVTGANVLTF
-	13	TRBV7-2	-	TRBJ2-1	TGTGCCAGCAGATTTACCGGGTGGACAGAGCAGTTCTTC	CASRFTGWTEQFF
once	15	TRBV18	TRBD1	TRBJ1-2	TGTGCCAGCTCACCTTCGGGACAGGGGGCGGATGGCTACACCTTC	CASSPSGQGADGYTF
-	12	TRBV5-1	-	TRBJ2-2	TGCGCCAGCAATACGAACACCGGGGAGCTGTTTTTT	CASNTNTGELFF
-	14	TRBV10-3	TRBD2	TRBJ2-1	TGTGCCAGTATGACTAGCGGGAGGGAGGGTGAGCAGTTCTTC	CASMTSGREGEQFF
-	15	TRBV2	-	TRBJ2-7	TGTGCCAGCAGTGAAGTGGGCAGGGGCGGCCTGGGGCAGTACTTC	CASSEVGRGGLGQYF
-	17	TRBV7-2	TRBD2	TRBJ2-2	TGTGCCAGCAGCTCGAGGGTCCCTAGAGCGGGAGGAGGGGAGCTGTTTTTT	CASSSRVPRAGGGELFF
once	15	TRBV19	-	TRBJ2-7	TGTGCCAGTAGTCCGTCCCATTCTGTAGTCCACGAGCAGTACTTC	CASSPSHSVVHEQYF
-	16	TRBV5-1	-	TRBJ2-6	TGCGCCAGCAGCGGGGGGCAGAGCTCTGGGGCCAACGTCCTGACTTTC	CASSGGQSSGANVLTF
few	14	TRBV6-5	-	TRBJ1-2	TGTGCCAGCGCCCAGAGGAAGGTCGACTATGGCTACACCTTC	CASAQRKVDYGYTF
-	15	TRBV28	TRBD2	TRBJ2-7	TGTGCCAGCAGTCCAGGGAGGGTGAGAACCTACGAGCAGTACTTC	CASSPGRVRTYEQYF
-	13	TRBV9	TRBD2	TRBJ2-1	TGTGCCAGCCATGCGGGAGGCGGCGATGAGCAGTTCTTC	CASHAGGGDEQFF
few	12	TRBV19	-	TRBJ1-4	TGTGCCAGTAGTATTGATAATGAAAAACTGTTTTTT	CASSIDNEKLFF
-	14	TRBV5-1	-	TRBJ2-7	TGCGCCAGCAGCTTGCAGACCGGGGGAAACGAGCAGTACTTC	CASSLQTGGNEQYF
few	14	TRBV6-6	-	TRBJ2-2	TGTGCCAGCGCAACCGGGGGGAACACCGGGGAGCTGTTTTTT	CASATGGNTGELFF
few	14	TRBV28	TRBD1	TRBJ2-7	TGTGCCAGCAGTGGAACCGGGACAGGCTACGAGCAGTACTTC	CASSGTGTGYEQYF
-	15	TRBV11-2	TRBD2	TRBJ2-5	TGTGCCAGCAGCTTAGGGACTAGGGATGGGGAGACCCAGTACTTC	CASSLGTRDGETQYF
-	14	TRBV4-3	-	TRBJ2-1	TGCGCCAGCAGCCAAGATTGGGCCGACAATGAGCAGTTCTTC	CASSQDWADNEQFF
-	13	TRBV7-9	TRBD1	TRBJ1-1	TGTGCCAGCAGCCTGGGACAGCTCACTGAAGCTTTCTTT	CASSLGQLTEAFF
-	13	TRBV27	-	TRBJ2-7	TGTGCCAGCCCAAGGCAGGGCTCCTACGAGCAGTACTTC	CASPRQGSYEQYF
-	15	TRBV15	-	TRBJ1-5	TGTGCCACCAGCCCAACCGGGGGGCGCGGCCAGCCCCAGCATTTT	CATSPTGGRGQPQHF
once	16	TRBV28	-	TRBJ1-4	TGTGCCAGCAGCTTCTGGGGTGGAACAACTAATGAAAAACTGTTTTTT	CASSFWGGTTNEKLFF
-	17	TRBV5-1	TRBD2	TRBJ2-3	TGCGCCAGCAGCTTGGTACGGGACTATCCGCCAGGGGATACGCAGTATTTT	CASSLVRDYPPGDTQYF
once	18	TRBV5-1	TRBD2	TRBJ2-3	TGCGCCAGCAGCTTGACCGAGCCGGGACTAGCGGGTCTAGATACGCAGTATTTT	CASSLTEPGLAGLDTQYF
-	15	TRBV4-1	TRBD2	TRBJ2-5	TGCGCCAGCAGCCAACCTCCGACCGGGAGGGAGACCCAGTACTTC	CASSQPPTGRETQYF
-	13	TRBV27	-	TRBJ2-5	TGTGCCAGCAGTTTATCGCCCCAAGAGACCCAGTACTTC	CASSLSPQETQYF
-	14	TRBV25-1	-	TRBJ1-5	TGTGCCAGCAGTGGATTATATAGCAATCAGCCCCAGCATTTT	CASSGLYSNQPQHF
once	15	TRBV27	TRBD1	TRBJ1-2	TGTGCCAGCAGTTCGAGGGGGCGAGGGAGCTATGGCTACACCTTC	CASSSRGRGSYGYTF
-	15	TRBV12-5	TRBD2	TRBJ2-5	TGTGCTAGATTTGGGGCGGGGGGGCTGAAGGAGACCCAGTACTTC	CARFGAGGLKETQYF
once	17	TRBV7-2	TRBD2	TRBJ2-1	TGTGCCAGCAGCTTAGAGGTCGGCGGGGGCTCCTACAATGAGCAGTTCTTC	CASSLEVGGGSYNEQFF
medium-sized	15	TRBV11-2	TRBD2	TRBJ2-3	TGTGCCAGCAGCTCCACGGGGGGGCCGTCAGATACGCAGTATTTT	CASSSTGGPSDTQYF
-	15	TRBV19	TRBD1	TRBJ1-2	TGTGCCAGTAGTTGGGGACAGGGTTCTAACTATGGCTACACCTTC	CASSWGQGSNYGYTF
-	12	TRBV7-2	-	TRBJ2-1	TGTGCCAGCAGCTTCCAGGGGGGGCAGCAGTTCTTC	CASSFQGGQQFF
-	14	TRBV7-9	-	TRBJ1-1	TGTGCCAGCAGCTCTCAAGGGGTCAACACTGAAGCTTTCTTT	CASSSQGVNTEAFF
once	14	TRBV19	TRBD1	TRBJ1-5	TGTGCCAGTAGTCACCAGGGACAGGGTCAGCCCCAGCATTTT	CASSHQGQGQPQHF
-	14	TRBV9	-	TRBJ2-3	TGTGCCAGCAGCGTAGAGAGTCTGATAGGTACGCAGTATTTT	CASSVESLIGTQYF
-	14	TRBV7-3	-	TRBJ2-2	TGTGCCAGCAGCTTAATTTTCCCCACCGGGGAGCTGTTTTTT	CASSLIFPTGELFF
-	14	TRBV7-2	-	TRBJ2-2	TGTGCCAGCAGCTACAGAGCCAACACCGGGGAGCTGTTTTTT	CASSYRANTGELFF